This passage covers 21 T cell receptor beta chains from one sample sequenced in a study of metastatic and nonmetastatic thyroid tumors. No patient received treatment before thyroid surgery. TCRdb used MiXCR to call clones anew from the PCR reads. The sample holds tens of thousands of clones, roughly a quarter seen once. The source material was tumor tissue. These receptors all come from a male donor with papillary thyroid cancer or a benign thyroid nodule (not recorded which). Some clones in this sample may be carry-over from other donors' samples.

The chain carries TRBV29-1 and TRBJ2-1, with 7 positions matching TRBD1. Losses at the gene ends were 4 bases for V and 9 bases for J; bases not matched to a gene: 15. Germline V gene sequence: CDR1 SQVTM, CDR2 ANQGSEA. The CDR3 has 15 amino acids. Here the CDR3 DNA reads TGCAGCGTTGTCCCAGGGGGTCACTCCAACATTGAGCAGTTCTTC. Its translation: CSVVPGGHSNIEQFF.

The table lists this clone with a few counts. Since no conserved phenylalanine or tryptophan closes the CDR3, a read error is the likely cause. J is TRBJ2-2 and V is TRBV7-3; D not certain. CDR1 is SGHTA and CDR2 is FQGTGA in the germline V gene. V lost 5 bases and J lost 4, with 8 bases in between. The CDR3 has 13 amino acids. Written as DNA, the CDR3 is TGTGCCAGCAGCCAAACCCGCACCGGGGAGCTGTTTCTT. Its protein is CASSQTRTGELFL.

This clone has at least ten counts. The CDR3 DNA sequence: TGCGCCAGCAGTCGCAGGGCCTACGAGCAGTACTTC. Amino acid sequence: CASSRRAYEQYF. This rearrangement joins TRBV10-1 to TRBJ2-7, with a possible D match to TRBD1 (5 bases). Germline-derived CDR1 and CDR2 are WNHNN and SYGVQD (reference sequence). The CDR3 is 12 amino acids. V lost 5 bases, J lost 2 bases, and 7 bases lay in between.

This clone was detected ten times or more. The V and J genes are TRBV9 and TRBJ1-2; D uncertain. CDR1 SGDLS and CDR2 YYNGEE come from the germline V gene. The CDR3 is 13 amino acids. V lost 0 bases and J 8 bases, leaving 11 bases between the germline ends. The CDR3 loop reads CASSVGRVGGYTF. The CDR3, as DNA: TGTGCCAGCAGCGTAGGGAGGGTTGGAGGCTACACCTTC.

This clone was found many times. The chain is built from TRBV11-2 and TRBJ2-5, with 13 bases lining up with TRBD2. The CDR3 has 17 amino acids. The ends lost 4 bases at V and 4 bases at J; junction bases unmatched: 9. Germline values: CDR1 SGHAT, CDR2 FQNNGV. The CDR3 DNA is TGTGCCAGCAGCTCATCCGGACTAGCGGGAGTTGGAGAGACCCAGTACTTC. Protein sequence: CASSSSGLAGVGETQYF.

Of note for this clone: A much larger clone sits a single nucleotide away, making a read error possible. The V and J genes are TRBV3-1 and TRBJ2-5; possibly TRBD1 or TRBD2 for D (5 bases each). The germline V gene encodes CDR1 LGHDT and CDR2 YNNKEL (reference sequence). This CDR3 spans 16 amino acids. V lost 1 base and J 7 bases, leaving 19 bases between the germline ends. The chain's CDR3 is CASSQGDSTRGGTQYF. CDR3 nucleotides: TGTGCCAGCAGCCAAGGAGACAGTACTCGTGGGGGGACCCAGTACTTC.

This clone was counted many times. The rearrangement joins TRBV9 to TRBJ2-1; 10 bases match TRBD1. V gave up 0 bases and J gave up 3 bases; unmatched junction bases: 0. Germline V CDR1 and CDR2: SGDLS, YYNGEE. This CDR3 has 15 amino acids. CDR3 region: CASSVGTGGYNEQFF. CDR3 nucleotides: TGTGCCAGCAGCGTAGGGACAGGGGGCTACAATGAGCAGTTCTTC.

This sequence joins TRBV20-1 and TRBJ2-1; perhaps TRBD2 as D (6 bases). The length of the CDR3 is 16 residues. V dropped 1 base and J dropped 4 bases, with 17 bases sitting between them. Germline loops: CDR1 DFQATT, CDR2 SNEGSKA (reference sequence). The CDR3 loop reads CSARVSSGVRYNEQFF. The DNA of the CDR3 is TGCAGTGCTAGAGTGAGTAGCGGAGTGAGGTACAATGAGCAGTTCTTC.

In this sample, this clone turned up many times. This chain joins TRBV19 and TRBJ2-7, with 11 bases that match TRBD1. V lost 4 bases to trimming and J lost 2 bases; unmatched junction nucleotides: 4. The germline CDR1 and CDR2 sequences are LNHDA and SQIVND (reference sequence). This CDR3 region has 15 residues. DNA for the CDR3: TGTGCCAGTAGTACGGGGACAGGGGGTCCCTACGAGCAGTACTTC. This codes for CASSTGTGGPYEQYF.

This clone was counted many times. The J gene is TRBJ1-4, the V gene TRBV30; tentatively, D is TRBD1 (5 bases). Trimming took 1 base from V and 6 from J, leaving 9 bases between them. Germline CDR1 and CDR2: GTSNPN and SVGIG (reference sequence). This CDR3 is 13 amino acids long. The CDR3 DNA sequence: TGTGCCTGGAGTGCAGGGTTTTATGAAAAACTGTTTTTT. Its protein is CAWSAGFYEKLFF.

This clone was recorded a few times. Since a much larger clone is just one base distant, this may be a read error. V is TRBV5-4 and J is TRBJ1-2; the D gene is possibly TRBD1 (5 bases). Germline V gives CDR1 SGHNT, CDR2 YYREEE (reference sequence). Trimming left V 1 base short and J 6 bases short, with 28 bases between. The CDR3 covers 19 residues. CDR3 in amino acids: CASSLWGSGHGVRGDGYTF. For the CDR3, the DNA is TGTGCCAGCAGCTTGTGGGGGAGCGGACATGGGGTGAGAGGGGATGGCTACACCTTC.

This clone showed up many times. This chain connects TRBV29-1 to TRBJ1-2, with D perhaps matching TRBD1 (5 bases). The CDR3 spans 12 residues. Germline V gives CDR1 SQVTM, CDR2 ANQGSEA. Deletions cut 7 bases from V and 3 bases from J, with 12 bases between. This chain's CDR3 is CSAAGTYYGYTF. The CDR3 bases are TGCAGCGCCGCCGGGACTTACTATGGCTACACCTTC.

This clone has a count of ten or more. The V and J genes are TRBV20-1 and TRBJ2-1; TRBD2 matches 10 bases. The CDR3 covers 16 residues. Germline CDR1 reads DFQATT; CDR2 reads SNEGSKA (reference sequence). V gave up 1 base and J gave up 6 bases; unmatched junction bases: 9. The CDR3, as DNA: TGCAGTGCTAGAGTGTTACTAGCGGGGCTAGCCAATGAGCAGTTCTTC. Encoded protein: CSARVLLAGLANEQFF.

This clone occurred many times. This rearrangement joins TRBV28 to TRBJ2-3, with TRBD1 matching 9 bases. The germline V gene encodes CDR1 MDHEN and CDR2 SYDVKM. Trimming removed 7 bases from V and 3 bases from J; junction bases left unmatched: 5. This CDR3 has 14 residues. CDR3: CASTTGQGTDTQYF. The DNA for the CDR3 is TGTGCCAGCACTACTGGACAGGGGACAGATACGCAGTATTTT.

This clone is medium-sized (0.01 to 0.1%). The chain is built from TRBV7-8 and TRBJ2-2; D unclear. Germline assignment: CDR1 SGHVS and CDR2 FQNEAQ. Trimming removed 1 base at V and 7 bases at J, with 4 bases between. The CDR3 totals 12 residues. CDR3 nucleotides: TGTGCCAGCAGCTTAGTGGACGGGGAGCTGTTTTTT. Translation gives CASSLVDGELFF.

This clone was detected ten times or more. The V gene is TRBV5-1, the J gene TRBJ2-3, with D perhaps TRBD2 (5 bases). The CDR3 is 15 amino acids. Germline CDR1 SGHRS, CDR2 YFSETQ. V lost 2 bases to trimming and J lost 3 bases, with 13 bases between them. CDR3 sequence reads: CASSFGGIRTDTQYF. The CDR3 DNA is TGCGCCAGCAGCTTCGGAGGAATCAGAACAGATACGCAGTATTTT.

The rearrangement joins TRBV14 to TRBJ2-1; TRBD2 agrees at 10 bases. Trimming took 4 bases from V and 5 from J; bases not matched to a gene: 11. The CDR3 extends over 17 amino acids. Germline-derived CDR1 and CDR2 are SGHDN and FVKESK. CDR3 nucleotides: TGTGCCAGCAGCCGATACGGAGCGGGAGGGCCGGACAATGAGCAGTTCTTC. It specifies CASSRYGAGGPDNEQFF. Supplemented by reference TRBV14 and TRBJ2-1, the full variable domain reads EAGVTQFPSHSVIEKGQTVTLRCDPISGHDNLYWYRRVMGKEIKFLLHFVKESKQDESGMPNNRFLAERTGGTYSTLKVQPAELEDSGVYFCASSRYGAGGPDNEQFFGPGTRLTVL.

This clone was seen once. The genes are TRBV6-2 or TRBV6-3 and TRBJ1-5; TRBD1 aligns across 7 bases. With 9 bases clipped from V and 5 bases from J, the junction kept 19 bases outside the gene matches. Germline CDR1 reads MNHEY; CDR2 reads SVGEGT. CDR3 length: 17 amino acids. The CDR3 DNA follows: TGTGCCAGGGGCCCCCACAGGGGACATGCGAGCTATCAGCCCCAGCATTTT. As protein: CARGPHRGHASYQPQHF.

Of note for this clone: A much larger clone sits a single nucleotide away, making a read error possible. The V and J genes are TRBV12-3 or TRBV12-4 and TRBJ1-2, with a possible D match to TRBD1 (5 bases). Between the trimmed V and J ends, which lost 7 bases and 8 bases, there was a span of 11 bases. This CDR3 comprises 11 residues. The CDR3 loop is CASIRGVGYTF. In DNA form, the CDR3 reads TGTGCCAGCATCCGGGGGGTGGGCTACACCTTC.

Many counts were recorded for this clone. This sequence joins TRBV7-2 and TRBJ2-1, with 7 bases fitting TRBD2. The CDR3 runs 15 residues. Germline V CDR1 and CDR2: SGHTA, FQGNSA. V shed 5 bases and J 7 bases; nucleotides not matched to a gene: 11. In DNA, the CDR3 is TGTGCCAGCAGCCGAACTAGCGTCGGCGGGAATGAGCAGTTCTTC. Its translation: CASSRTSVGGNEQFF.

By frequency in the sample, this clone is medium-sized (0.01 to 0.1%). The chain carries TRBV7-8 and TRBJ2-7, with unresolved D. From germline, CDR1 is SGHVS and CDR2 FQNEAQ. V lost 4 bases and J 7 bases, leaving 14 bases between the germline ends. The CDR3 is 13 amino acids. The CDR3 loop is CASSSGPVWEQYF. CDR3 DNA sequence: TGTGCCAGCAGCTCTGGACCCGTTTGGGAGCAGTACTTC.